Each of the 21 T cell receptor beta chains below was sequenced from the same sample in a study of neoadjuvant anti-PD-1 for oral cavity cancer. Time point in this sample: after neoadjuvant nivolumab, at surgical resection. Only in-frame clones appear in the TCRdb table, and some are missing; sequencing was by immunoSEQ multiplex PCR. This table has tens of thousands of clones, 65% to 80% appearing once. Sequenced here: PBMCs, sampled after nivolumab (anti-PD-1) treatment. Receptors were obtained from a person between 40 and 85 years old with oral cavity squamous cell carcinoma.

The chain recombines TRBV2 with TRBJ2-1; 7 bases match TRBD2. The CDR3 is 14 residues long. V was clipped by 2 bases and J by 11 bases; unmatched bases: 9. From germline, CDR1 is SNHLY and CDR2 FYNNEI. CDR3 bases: TGTGCCAGCAGTGAAACCGGGGGGAATACGCAGCAGTTCTTC. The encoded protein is CASSETGGNTQQFF.

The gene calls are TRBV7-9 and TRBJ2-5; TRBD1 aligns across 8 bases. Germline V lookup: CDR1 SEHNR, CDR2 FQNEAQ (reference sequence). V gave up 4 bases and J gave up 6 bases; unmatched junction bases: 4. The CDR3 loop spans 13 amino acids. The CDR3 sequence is CASSSDRGQTQYF. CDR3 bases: TGTGCCAGCAGCTCCGACAGGGGTCAGACCCAGTACTTC.

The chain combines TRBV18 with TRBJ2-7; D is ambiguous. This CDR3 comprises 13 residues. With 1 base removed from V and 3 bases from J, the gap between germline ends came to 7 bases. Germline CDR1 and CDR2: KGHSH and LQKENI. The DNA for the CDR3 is TGTGCCAGCTCACCACAAAGAGGCTACGAGCAGTACTTC. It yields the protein CASSPQRGYEQYF.

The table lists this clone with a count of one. The CDR3, as DNA: TGCGCCAGCAGCTTGGGAGTGGGAGCGGAAGAGACCCAGTACTTC. It yields the protein CASSLGVGAEETQYF. The V gene is TRBV5-1, the J gene TRBJ2-5; the D gene is possibly TRBD2 (5 bases). The CDR3 length is 15 residues. Per the germline V gene, CDR1 is SGHRS and CDR2 is YFSETQ. V lost 0 bases, J lost 3 bases, and 12 bases lay in between.

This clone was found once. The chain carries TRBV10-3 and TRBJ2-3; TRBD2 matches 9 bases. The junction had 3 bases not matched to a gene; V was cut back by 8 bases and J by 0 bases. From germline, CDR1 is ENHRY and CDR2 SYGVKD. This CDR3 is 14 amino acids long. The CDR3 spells CAIGTSSSTDTQYF. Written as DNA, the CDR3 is TGTGCCATCGGGACTAGCAGTAGCACAGATACGCAGTATTTT.

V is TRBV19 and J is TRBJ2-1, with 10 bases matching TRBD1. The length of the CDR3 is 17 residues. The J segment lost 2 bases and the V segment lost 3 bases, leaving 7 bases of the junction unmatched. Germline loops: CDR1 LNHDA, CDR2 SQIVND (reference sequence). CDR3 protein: CASSITLGQGPYNEQFF. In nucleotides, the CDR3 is TGTGCCAGTAGTATCACCCTGGGACAGGGGCCCTACAATGAGCAGTTCTTC.

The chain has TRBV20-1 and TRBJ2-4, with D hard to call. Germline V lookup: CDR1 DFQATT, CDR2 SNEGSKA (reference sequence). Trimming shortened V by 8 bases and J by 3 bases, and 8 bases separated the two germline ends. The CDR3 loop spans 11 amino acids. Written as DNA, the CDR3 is TGCAGTTGTGAGGTCAAAAACATTCAGTACTTC. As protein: CSCEVKNIQYF.

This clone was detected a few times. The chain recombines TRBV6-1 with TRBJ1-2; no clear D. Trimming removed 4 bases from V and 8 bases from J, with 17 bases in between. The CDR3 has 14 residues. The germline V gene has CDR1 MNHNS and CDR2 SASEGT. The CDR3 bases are TGTGCCAGCAGTGGAAGCGTTAGTACGGGAGGCTACACCTTC. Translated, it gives CASSGSVSTGGYTF.

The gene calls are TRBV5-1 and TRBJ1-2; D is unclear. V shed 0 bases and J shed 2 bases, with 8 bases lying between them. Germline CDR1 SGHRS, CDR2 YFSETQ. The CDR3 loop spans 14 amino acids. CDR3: CASSLGNPNYGYTF. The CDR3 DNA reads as TGCGCCAGCAGCTTGGGCAACCCCAACTATGGCTACACCTTC.

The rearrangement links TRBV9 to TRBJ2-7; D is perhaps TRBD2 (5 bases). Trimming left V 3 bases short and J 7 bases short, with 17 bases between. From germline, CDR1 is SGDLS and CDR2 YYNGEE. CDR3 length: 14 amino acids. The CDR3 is CASSARAGPGEQYF. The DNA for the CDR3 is TGTGCCAGCAGCGCCCGTGCGGGTCCGGGGGAGCAGTACTTC.

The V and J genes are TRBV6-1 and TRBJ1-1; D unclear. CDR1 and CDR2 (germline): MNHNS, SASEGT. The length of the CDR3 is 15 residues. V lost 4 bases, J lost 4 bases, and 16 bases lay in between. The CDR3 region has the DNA TGTGCCAGCAGTGTTAGTAATCGGGGATTCACTGAAGCTTTCTTT. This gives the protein CASSVSNRGFTEAFF.

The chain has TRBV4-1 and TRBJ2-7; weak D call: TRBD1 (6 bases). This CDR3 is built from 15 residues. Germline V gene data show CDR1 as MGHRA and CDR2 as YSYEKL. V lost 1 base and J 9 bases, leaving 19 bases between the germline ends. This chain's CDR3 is CASSQVVEQGEGQYF. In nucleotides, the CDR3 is TGCGCCAGCAGCCAAGTGGTGGAACAGGGAGAAGGGCAGTACTTC.

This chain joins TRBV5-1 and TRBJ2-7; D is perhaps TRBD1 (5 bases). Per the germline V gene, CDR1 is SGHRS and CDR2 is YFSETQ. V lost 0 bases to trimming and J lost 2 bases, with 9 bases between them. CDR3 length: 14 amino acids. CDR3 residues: CASSLGTLTYEQYF. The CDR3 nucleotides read TGCGCCAGCAGCTTGGGGACACTTACCTACGAGCAGTACTTC.

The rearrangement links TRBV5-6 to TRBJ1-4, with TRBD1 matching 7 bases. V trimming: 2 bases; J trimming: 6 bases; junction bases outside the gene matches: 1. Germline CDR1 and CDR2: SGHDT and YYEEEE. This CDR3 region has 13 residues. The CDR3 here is CASSFTGDEKLFF. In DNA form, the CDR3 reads TGTGCCAGCAGCTTCACAGGGGATGAAAAACTGTTTTTT.

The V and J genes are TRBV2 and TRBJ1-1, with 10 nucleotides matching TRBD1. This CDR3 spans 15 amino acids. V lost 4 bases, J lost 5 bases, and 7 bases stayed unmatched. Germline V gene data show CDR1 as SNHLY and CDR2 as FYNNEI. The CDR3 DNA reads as TGTGCCAGCAGTGCGGTTGGACAGGGGGAAACTGAAGCTTTCTTT. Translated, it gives CASSAVGQGETEAFF.

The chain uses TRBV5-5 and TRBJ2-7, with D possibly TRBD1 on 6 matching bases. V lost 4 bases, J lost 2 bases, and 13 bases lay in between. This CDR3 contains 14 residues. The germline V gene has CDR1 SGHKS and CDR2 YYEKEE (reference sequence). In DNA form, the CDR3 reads TGTGCCAGCAGCCTAAGGGACACCGCCTACGAGCAGTACTTC. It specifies CASSLRDTAYEQYF.

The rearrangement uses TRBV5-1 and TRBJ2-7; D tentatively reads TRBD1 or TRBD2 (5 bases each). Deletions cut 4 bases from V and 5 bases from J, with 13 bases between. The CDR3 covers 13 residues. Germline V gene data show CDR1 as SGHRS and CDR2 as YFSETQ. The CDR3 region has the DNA TGCGCCAGCAGCCTGGGACCGTCCAACGAGCAGTACTTC. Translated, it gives CASSLGPSNEQYF.

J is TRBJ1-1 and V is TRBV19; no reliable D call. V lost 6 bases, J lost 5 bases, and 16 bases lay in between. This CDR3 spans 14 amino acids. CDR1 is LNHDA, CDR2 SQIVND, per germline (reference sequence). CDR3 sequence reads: CASSQKRGLTEAFF. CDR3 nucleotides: TGTGCCAGTAGCCAAAAACGGGGTTTAACTGAAGCTTTCTTT.

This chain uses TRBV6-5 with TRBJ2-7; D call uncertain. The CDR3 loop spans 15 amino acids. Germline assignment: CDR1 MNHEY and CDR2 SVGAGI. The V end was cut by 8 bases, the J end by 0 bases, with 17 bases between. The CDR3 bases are TGTGCCAGCGGTTCTACTACGACGAGCTCCTACGAGCAGTACTTC. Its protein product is CASGSTTTSSYEQYF.

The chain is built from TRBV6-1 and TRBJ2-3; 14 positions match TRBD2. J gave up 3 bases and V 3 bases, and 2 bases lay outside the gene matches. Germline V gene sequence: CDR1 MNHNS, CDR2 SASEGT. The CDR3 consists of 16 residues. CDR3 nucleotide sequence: TGTGCCAGCAGTGATGGACTAGCGGGAGGTACAGATACGCAGTATTTT. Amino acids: CASSDGLAGGTDTQYF.

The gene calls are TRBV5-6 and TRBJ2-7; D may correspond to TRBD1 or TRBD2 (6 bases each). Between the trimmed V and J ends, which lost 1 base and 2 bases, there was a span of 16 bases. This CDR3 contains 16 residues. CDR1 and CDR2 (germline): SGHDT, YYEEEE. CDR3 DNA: TGTGCCAGCAGCTTGTACGGGGGCAGGGTAACCTACGAGCAGTACTTC. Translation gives CASSLYGGRVTYEQYF.